This T cell receptor (beta chain) appears in the sequencing data of a study of shared clonotypes between healthy human individuals. Remarks on this clone: One base away lies a much larger clone, so this may be a sequencing read error.

Trimming at V came to 5 bases and at J to 0 bases, leaving 3 bases not matched to a gene. The germline V gene encodes CDR1 SGHAT and CDR2 FQNNGV. The length of the CDR3 is 14 residues. Profiled with immunoSEQ multiplex PCR; TCRdb holds only in-frame clones, not every one. The repertoire consists of hundreds of thousands of clones, with 77% occurring once and the leading ten covering 12%. The clonotype comes from a woman in her thirties or forties in good health. Some clones in this sample may be carry-over from other donors' samples. The chain is built from TRBV11-2 and TRBJ1-1, with 7 bases identical to TRBD1. Sequenced material: PBMCs. The CDR3 spells CASSLDRMNTEAFF. CDR3 sequence (DNA): TGTGCCAGCAGCCTGGACAGGATGAACACTGAAGCTTTCTTT.